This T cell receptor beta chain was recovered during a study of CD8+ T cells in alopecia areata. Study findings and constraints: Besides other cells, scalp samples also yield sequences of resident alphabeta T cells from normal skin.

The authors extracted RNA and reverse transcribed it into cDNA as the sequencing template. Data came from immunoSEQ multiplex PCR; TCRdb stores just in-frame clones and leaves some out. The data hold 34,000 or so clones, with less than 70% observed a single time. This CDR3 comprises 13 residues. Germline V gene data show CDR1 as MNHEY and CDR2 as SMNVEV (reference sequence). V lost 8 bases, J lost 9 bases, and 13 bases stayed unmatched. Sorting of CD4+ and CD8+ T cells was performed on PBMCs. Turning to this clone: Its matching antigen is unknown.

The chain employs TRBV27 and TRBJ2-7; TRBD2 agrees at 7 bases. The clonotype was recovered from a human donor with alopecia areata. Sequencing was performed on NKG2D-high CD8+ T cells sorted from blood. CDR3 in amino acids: CASAISREVGQYF. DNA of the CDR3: TGTGCCAGCGCCATATCACGGGAGGTCGGGCAGTACTTC.